This T cell receptor (beta chain) was sequenced in a study of blood T cell repertoires in COVID-19. This CDR3 is 19 amino acids long. Libraries were prepared by immunoSEQ multiplex PCR; TCRdb keeps only in-frame clonotypes and omits some of them. The table shows 250,000 or so clones, with 75% to 90% occurring only once. V gene TRBV12-2 combines with J gene TRBJ2-1; TRBD2, the table's D call, lacks a check against the DNA. TRBV12-2 constitutes a pseudogene. The sequence was obtained from a woman in her thirties or forties who had recovered from COVID-19. Sequencing input: peripheral blood. The CDR3 bases are TGTGCAAGTCGCTTAGCGGGAATAGCGGGAGAGAGCTCCTACAATGAGCAGTTCTTC. Translating gives CASRLAGIAGESSYNEQFF.